This passage covers 5 T cell receptor beta chains from one sample sequenced in a study of T cell changes during pregnancy in multiple sclerosis (dated by TCRdb to the late 2010s). Library prep was done by the immunoSEQ multiplex PCR assay. TCRdb limited this immuneACCESS table to in-frame rearrangements with V and J called. A share of clones is missing; checked studies link under half to unresolved V genes, and the rest is unexplained. The sample includes 43,000 or so clones, with approximately 90% observed a single time. Jointly, the top ten make up roughly 2% of the sample. The starting material was peripheral blood, obtained in the first trimester of pregnancy. These receptors all come from a female donor with multiple sclerosis, enrolled in a pregnancy study.

V is TRBV15 and J is TRBJ1-2; perhaps TRBD1 as D (5 bases). Per germline, CDR1 LNHNV and CDR2 YYDKDF (reference sequence). This CDR3 spans 13 amino acids. V was shortened by 1 base and J by 5 bases, with 8 bases between the two germline ends. CDR3 coding DNA: TGTGCCACCAGCAGAGTCCAGGGTTATGGCTACACCTTC. As protein: CATSRVQGYGYTF.

This clone was counted once. The J gene is TRBJ1-2, the V gene TRBV18, with D possibly being TRBD1 (6 bases). The CDR3 consists of 16 residues. The germline V gene has CDR1 KGHSH and CDR2 LQKENI. Trimming left V 2 bases short and J 1 base short, with 14 bases between. CDR3 sequence reads: CASSPGLGTFNYGYTF. The CDR3 DNA sequence: TGTGCCAGCTCACCAGGGTTAGGGACATTTAACTATGGCTACACCTTC.

The chain carries TRBV5-1 and TRBJ2-5; TRBD2 matches 9 bases. Looked up from germline, CDR1 is SGHRS and CDR2 is YFSETQ. The CDR3 extends over 15 amino acids. J gave up 1 base and V 6 bases, and 7 bases lay outside the gene matches. The CDR3 nucleotides are TGCGCCAGCACCCCGAGCGGGGGGACCCAAGAGACCCAGTACTTC. Amino acid sequence: CASTPSGGTQETQYF. Full variable domain (outside the CDR3, taken from reference TRBV5-1 and TRBJ2-5): KAGVTQTPRYLIKTRGQQVTLSCSPISGHRSVSWYQQTPGQGLQFLFEYFSETQRNKGNFPGRFSGRQFSNSRSEMNVSTLELGDSALYLCASTPSGGTQETQYFGPGTRLLVL.

V usage is TRBV10-3 and J usage is TRBJ2-3; TRBD2 aligns across 9 bases. The CDR3 contains 17 residues. CDR1 ENHRY and CDR2 SYGVKD come from the germline V gene. V shed 3 bases, J shed 3 bases, and the junction held 10 bases outside the gene matches. The CDR3 region has the DNA TGTGCCATCAGTGACAAAACCGGGACTAGCCGAACAGATACGCAGTATTTT. Protein product: CAISDKTGTSRTDTQYF.

The V and J genes are TRBV19 and TRBJ2-5; 9 bases map to TRBD2. Germline V gene lookup returns CDR1 LNHDA and CDR2 SQIVND (reference sequence). J gave up 9 bases and V 3 bases, and 2 bases lay outside the gene matches. The CDR3 sequence is 12 residues long. CDR3 in amino acids: CASSISSGAQYF. CDR3 bases: TGTGCCAGTAGTATCTCTAGCGGGGCCCAGTACTTC.